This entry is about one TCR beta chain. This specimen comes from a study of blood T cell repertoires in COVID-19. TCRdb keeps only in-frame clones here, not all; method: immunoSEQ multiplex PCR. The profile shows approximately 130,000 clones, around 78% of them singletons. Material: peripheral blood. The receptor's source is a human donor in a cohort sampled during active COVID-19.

In nucleotides, the CDR3 is TGTGCCAGCAGCTCCAGACTAGCGGGGGCCTACAATGAGCAGTTCTTC. Translation gives CASSSRLAGAYNEQFF. V usage is TRBV13 and J usage is TRBJ2-1; 12 bases are shared with TRBD2. Germline V gene data show CDR1 as PRHDT and CDR2 as FYEKMQ (reference sequence). This CDR3 has 16 residues. The J segment lost 2 bases and the V segment lost 4 bases, leaving 3 bases of the junction unmatched.